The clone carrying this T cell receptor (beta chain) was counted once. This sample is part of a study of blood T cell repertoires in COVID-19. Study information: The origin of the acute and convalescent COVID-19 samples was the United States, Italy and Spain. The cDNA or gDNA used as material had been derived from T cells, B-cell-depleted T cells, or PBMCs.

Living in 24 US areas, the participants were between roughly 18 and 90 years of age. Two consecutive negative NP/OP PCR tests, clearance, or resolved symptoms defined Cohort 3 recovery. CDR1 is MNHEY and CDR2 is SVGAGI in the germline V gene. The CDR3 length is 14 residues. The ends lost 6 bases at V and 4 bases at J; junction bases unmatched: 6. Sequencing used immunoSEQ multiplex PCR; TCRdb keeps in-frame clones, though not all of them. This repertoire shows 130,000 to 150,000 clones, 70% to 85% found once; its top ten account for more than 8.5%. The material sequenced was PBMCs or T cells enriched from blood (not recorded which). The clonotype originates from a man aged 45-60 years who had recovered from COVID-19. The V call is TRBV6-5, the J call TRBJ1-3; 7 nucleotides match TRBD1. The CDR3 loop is CASRLTGLGNTIYF. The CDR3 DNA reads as TGTGCCAGCAGGTTGACAGGGCTAGGAAACACCATATATTTT.